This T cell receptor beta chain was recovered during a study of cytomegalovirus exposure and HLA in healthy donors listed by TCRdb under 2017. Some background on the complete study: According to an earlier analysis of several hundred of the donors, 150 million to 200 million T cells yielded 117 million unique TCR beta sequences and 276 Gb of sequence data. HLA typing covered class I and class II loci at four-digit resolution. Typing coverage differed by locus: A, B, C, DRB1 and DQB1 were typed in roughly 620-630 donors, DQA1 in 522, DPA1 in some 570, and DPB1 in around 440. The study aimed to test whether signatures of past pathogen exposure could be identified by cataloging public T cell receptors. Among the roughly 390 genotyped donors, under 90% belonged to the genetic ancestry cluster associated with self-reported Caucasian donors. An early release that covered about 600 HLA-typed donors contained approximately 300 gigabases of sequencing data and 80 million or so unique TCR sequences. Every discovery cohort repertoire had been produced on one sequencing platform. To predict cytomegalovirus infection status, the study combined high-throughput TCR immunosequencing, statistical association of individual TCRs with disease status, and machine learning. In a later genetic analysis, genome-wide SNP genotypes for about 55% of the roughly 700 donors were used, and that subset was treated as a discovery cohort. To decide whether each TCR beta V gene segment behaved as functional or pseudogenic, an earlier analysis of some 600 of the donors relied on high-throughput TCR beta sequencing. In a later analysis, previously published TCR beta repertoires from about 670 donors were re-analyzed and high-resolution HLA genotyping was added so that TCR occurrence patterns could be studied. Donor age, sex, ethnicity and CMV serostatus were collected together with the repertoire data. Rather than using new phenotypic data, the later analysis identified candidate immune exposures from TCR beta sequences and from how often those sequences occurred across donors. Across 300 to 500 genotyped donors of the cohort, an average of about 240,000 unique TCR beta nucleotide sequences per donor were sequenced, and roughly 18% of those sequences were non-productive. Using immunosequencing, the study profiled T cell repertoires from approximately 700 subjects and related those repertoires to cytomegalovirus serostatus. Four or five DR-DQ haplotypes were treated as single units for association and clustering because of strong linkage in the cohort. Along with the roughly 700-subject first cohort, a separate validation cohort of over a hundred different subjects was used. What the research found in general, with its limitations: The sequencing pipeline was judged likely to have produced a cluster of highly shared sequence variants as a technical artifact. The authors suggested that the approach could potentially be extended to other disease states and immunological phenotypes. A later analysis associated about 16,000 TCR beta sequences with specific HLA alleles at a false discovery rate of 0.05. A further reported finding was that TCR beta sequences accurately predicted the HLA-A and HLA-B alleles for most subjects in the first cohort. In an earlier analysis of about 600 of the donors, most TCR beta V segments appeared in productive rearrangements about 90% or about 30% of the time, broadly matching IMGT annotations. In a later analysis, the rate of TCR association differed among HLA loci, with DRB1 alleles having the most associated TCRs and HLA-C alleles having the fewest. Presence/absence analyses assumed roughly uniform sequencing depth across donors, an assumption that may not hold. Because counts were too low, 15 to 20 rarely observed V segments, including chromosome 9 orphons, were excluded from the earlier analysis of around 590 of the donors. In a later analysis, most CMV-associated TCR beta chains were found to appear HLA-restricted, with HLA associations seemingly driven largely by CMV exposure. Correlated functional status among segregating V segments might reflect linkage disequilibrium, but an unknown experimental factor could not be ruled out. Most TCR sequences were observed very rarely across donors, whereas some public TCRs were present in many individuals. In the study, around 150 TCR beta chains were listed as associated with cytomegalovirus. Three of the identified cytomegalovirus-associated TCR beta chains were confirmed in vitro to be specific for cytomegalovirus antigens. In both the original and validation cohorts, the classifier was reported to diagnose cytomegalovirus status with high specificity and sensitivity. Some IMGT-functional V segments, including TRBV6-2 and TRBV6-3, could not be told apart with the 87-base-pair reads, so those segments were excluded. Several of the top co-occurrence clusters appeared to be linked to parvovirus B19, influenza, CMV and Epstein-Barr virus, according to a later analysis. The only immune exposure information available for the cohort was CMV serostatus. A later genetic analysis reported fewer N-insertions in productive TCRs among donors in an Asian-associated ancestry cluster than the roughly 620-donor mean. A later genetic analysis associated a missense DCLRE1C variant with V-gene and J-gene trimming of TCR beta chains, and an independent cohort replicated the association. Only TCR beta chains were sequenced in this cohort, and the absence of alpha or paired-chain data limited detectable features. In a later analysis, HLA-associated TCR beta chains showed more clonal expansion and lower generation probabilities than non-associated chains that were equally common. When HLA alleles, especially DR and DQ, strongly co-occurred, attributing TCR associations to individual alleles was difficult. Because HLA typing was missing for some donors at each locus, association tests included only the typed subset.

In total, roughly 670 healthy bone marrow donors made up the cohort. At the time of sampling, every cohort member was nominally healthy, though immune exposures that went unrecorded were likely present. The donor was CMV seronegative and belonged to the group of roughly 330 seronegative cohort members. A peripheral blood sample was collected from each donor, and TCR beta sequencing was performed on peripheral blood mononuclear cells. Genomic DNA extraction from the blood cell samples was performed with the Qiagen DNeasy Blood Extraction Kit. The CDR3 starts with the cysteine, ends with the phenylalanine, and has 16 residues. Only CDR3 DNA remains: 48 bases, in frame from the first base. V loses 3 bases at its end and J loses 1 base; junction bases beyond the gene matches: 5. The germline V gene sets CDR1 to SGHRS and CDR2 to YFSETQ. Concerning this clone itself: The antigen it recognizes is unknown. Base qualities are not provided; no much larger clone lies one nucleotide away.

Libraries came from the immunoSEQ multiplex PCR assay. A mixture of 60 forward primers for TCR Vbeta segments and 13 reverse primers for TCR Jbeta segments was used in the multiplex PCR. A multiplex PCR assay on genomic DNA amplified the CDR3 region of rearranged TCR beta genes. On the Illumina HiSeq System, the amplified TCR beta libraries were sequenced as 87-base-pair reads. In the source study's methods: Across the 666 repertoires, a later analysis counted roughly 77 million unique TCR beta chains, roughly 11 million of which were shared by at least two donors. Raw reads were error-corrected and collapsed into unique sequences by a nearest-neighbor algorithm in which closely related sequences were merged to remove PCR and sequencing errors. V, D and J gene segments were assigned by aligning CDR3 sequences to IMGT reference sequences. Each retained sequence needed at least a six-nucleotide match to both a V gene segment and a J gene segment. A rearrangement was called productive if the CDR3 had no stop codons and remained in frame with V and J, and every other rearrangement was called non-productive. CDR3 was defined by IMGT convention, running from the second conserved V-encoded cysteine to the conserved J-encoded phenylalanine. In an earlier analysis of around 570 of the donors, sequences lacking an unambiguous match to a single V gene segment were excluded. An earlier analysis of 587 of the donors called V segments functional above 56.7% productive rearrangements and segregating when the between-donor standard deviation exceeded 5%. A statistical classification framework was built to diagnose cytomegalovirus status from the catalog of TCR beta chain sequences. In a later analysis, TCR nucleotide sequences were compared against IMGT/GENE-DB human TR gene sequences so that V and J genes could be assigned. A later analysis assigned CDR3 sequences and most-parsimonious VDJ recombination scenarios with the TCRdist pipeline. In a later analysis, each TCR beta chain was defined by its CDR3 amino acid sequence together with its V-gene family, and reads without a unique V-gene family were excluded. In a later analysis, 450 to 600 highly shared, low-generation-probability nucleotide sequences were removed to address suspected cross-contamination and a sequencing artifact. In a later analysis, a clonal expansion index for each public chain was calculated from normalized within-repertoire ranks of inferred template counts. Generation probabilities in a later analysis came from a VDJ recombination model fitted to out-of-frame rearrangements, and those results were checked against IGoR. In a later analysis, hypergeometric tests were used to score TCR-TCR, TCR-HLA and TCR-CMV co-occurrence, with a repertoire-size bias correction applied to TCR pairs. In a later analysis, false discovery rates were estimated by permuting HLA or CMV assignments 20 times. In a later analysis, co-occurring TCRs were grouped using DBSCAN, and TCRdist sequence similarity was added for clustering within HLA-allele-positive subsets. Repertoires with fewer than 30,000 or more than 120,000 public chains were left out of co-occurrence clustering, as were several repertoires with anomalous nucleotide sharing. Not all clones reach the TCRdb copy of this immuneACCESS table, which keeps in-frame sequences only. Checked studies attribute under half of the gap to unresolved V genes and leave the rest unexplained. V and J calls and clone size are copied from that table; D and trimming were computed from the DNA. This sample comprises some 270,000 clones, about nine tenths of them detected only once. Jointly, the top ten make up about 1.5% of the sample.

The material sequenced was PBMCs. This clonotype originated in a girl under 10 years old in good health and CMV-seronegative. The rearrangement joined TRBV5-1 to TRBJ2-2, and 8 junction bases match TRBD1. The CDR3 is CASSSGTGLNTGELFF. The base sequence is TGCGCCAGCAGCTCCGGGACAGGACTGAACACCGGGGAGCTGTTTTTT.